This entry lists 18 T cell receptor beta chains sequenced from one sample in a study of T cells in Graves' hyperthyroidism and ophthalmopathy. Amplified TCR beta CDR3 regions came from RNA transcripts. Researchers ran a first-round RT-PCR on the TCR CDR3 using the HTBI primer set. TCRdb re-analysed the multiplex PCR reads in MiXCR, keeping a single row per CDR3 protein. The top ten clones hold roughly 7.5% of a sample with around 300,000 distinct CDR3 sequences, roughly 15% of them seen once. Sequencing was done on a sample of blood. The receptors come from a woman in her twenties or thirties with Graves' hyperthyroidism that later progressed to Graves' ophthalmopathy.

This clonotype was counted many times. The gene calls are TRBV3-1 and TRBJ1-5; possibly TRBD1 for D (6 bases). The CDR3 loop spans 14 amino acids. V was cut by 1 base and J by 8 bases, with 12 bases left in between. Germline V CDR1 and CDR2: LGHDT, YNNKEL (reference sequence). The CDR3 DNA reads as TGTGCCAGCAGCCAAGGACAGGTCGGAGAGCCCCAGCATTTT. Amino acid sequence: CASSQGQVGEPQHF.

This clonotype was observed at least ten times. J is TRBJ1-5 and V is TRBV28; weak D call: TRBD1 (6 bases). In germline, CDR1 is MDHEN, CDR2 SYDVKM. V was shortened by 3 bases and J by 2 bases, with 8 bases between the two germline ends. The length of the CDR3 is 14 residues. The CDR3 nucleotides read TGTGCCAGCAGTTTGGCAGGGGGCAATCAGCCCCAGCATTTT. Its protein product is CASSLAGGNQPQHF.

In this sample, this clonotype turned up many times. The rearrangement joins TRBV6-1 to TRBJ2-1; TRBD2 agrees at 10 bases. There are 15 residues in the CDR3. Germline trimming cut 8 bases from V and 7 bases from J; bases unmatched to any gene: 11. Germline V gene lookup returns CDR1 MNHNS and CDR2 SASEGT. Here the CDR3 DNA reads TGTGCCAGCTCTTTTGGGCCTAGCGGGAGAAATGAGCAGTTCTTC. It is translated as CASSFGPSGRNEQFF.

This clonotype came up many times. CDR3 residues: CASSLRRTTDTQYF. The CDR3 bases are TGTGCCAGCAGTCTGAGACGGACCACAGATACGCAGTATTTT. The rearrangement uses TRBV27 and TRBJ2-3; no firm D call. V was clipped by 5 bases and J by 2 bases, with 11 bases between them. Germline CDR1 is MNHEY and CDR2 is SMNVEV (reference sequence). The CDR3 contains 14 residues.

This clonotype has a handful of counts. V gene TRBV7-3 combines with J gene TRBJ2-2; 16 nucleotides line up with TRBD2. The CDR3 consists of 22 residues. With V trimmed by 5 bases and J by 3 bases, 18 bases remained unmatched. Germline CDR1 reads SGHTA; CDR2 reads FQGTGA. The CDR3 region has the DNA TGTGCCAGCAGCCGCCGGGCTCCAATGGGACTAGCGGGAGGGCCGGACACCGGGGAGCTGTTTTTT. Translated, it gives CASSRRAPMGLAGGPDTGELFF. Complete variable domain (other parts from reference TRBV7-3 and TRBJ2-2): GAGVSQTPSNKVTEKGKYVELRCDPISGHTALYWYRQSLGQGPEFLIYFQGTGAADDSGLPNDRFFAVRPEGSVSTLKIQRTERGDSAVYLCASSRRAPMGLAGGPDTGELFFGEGSRLTVL.

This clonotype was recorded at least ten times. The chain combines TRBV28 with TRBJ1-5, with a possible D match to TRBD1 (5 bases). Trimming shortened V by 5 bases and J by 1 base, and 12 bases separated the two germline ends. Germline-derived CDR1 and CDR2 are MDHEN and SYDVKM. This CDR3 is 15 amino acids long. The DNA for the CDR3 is TGTGCCAGCAGTCGAATACGGGACAGCAATCAGCCCCAGCATTTT. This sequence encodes CASSRIRDSNQPQHF.

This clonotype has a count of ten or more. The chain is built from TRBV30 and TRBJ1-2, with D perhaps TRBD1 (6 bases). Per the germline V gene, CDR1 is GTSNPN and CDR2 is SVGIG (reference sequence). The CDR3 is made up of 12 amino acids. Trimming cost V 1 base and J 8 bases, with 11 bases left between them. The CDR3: CAWSEGGRGYTF. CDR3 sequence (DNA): TGTGCCTGGAGTGAAGGGGGAAGAGGCTACACCTTC.

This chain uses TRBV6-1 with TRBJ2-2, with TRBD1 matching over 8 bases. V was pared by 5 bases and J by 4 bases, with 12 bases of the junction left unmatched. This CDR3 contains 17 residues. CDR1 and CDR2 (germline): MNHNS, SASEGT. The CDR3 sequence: CASSSYRDRSSTGELFF. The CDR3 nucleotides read TGTGCCAGCAGTAGCTACCGGGACAGGTCGAGCACCGGGGAGCTGTTTTTT.

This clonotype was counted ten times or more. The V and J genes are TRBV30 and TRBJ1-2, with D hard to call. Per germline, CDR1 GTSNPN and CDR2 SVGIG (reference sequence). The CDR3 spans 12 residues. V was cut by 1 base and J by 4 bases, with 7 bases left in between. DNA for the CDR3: TGTGCCTGGAGTGCTCAGAGCTATGGCTACACCTTC. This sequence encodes CAWSAQSYGYTF.

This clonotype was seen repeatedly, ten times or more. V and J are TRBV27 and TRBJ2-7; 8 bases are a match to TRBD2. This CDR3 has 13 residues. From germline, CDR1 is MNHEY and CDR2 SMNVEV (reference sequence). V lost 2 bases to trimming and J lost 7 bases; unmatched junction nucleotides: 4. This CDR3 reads CASSLGLAREQYF. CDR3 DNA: TGTGCCAGCAGTTTAGGACTAGCAAGGGAGCAGTACTTC.

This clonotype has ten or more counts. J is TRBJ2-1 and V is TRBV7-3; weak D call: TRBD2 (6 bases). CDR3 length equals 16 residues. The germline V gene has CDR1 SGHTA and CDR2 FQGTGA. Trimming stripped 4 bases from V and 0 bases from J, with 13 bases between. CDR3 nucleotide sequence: TGTGCCAGCAGCTCGATTTCTAGCGTCTCCTACAATGAGCAGTTCTTC. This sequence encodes CASSSISSVSYNEQFF. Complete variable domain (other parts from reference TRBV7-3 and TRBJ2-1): GAGVSQTPSNKVTEKGKYVELRCDPISGHTALYWYRQSLGQGPEFLIYFQGTGAADDSGLPNDRFFAVRPEGSVSTLKIQRTERGDSAVYLCASSSISSVSYNEQFFGPGTRLTVL.

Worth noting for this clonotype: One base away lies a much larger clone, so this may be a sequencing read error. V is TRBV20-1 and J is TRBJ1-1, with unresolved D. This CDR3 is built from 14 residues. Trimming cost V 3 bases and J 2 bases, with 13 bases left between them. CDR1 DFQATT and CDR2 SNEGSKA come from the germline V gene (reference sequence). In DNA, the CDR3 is TGCAGTGCTAGCGGCGCCAGGATTAACACTGAAGCTTTCTTT. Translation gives CSASGARINTEAFF.

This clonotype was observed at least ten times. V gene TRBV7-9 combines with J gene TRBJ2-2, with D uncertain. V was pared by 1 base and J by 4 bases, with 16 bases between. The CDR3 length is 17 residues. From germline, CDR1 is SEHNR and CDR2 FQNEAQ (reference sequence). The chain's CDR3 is CASSLVSGQLGTGELFF. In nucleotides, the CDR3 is TGTGCCAGCAGCTTAGTTTCGGGCCAGTTGGGCACCGGGGAGCTGTTTTTT.

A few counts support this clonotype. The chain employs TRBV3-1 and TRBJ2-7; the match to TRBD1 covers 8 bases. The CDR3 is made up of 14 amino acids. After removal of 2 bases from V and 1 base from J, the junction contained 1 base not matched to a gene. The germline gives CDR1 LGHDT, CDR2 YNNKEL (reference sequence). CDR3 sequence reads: CASSQWDRSYEQYF. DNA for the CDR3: TGTGCCAGCAGCCAATGGGACAGGTCCTACGAGCAGTACTTC.

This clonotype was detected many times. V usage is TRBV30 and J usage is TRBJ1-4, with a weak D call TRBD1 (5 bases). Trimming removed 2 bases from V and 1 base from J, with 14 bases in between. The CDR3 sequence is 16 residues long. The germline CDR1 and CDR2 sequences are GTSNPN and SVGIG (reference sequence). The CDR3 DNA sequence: TGTGCCTGGAGTCCTCAGGGTCGGGGAACTAATGAAAAACTGTTTTTT. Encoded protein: CAWSPQGRGTNEKLFF.

This chain's CDR3 is CASSQDTRGLEQYF. The CDR3 nucleotides read TGTGCCAGCAGCCAAGATACCAGGGGGCTCGAGCAGTACTTC. The chain joins TRBV4-2 to TRBJ2-7, with 8 bases lining up with TRBD1. V lost 0 bases and J lost 6; bases outside the gene matches: 4. Germline V gene lookup returns CDR1 LGHNA and CDR2 YNFKEQ. The CDR3 loop spans 14 amino acids.

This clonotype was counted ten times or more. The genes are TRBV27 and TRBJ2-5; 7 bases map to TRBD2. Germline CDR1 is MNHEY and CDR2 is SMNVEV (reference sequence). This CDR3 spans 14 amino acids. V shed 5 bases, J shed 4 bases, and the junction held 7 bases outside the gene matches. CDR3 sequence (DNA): TGTGCCAGCAGTCCGCCGGGAGGAGGAGAGACCCAGTACTTC. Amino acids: CASSPPGGGETQYF.

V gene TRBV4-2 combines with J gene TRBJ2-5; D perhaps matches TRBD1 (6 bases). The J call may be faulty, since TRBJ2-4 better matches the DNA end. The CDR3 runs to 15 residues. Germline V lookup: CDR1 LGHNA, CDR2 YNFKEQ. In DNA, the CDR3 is TGTGCCAGCTCACAAGGCGTGGGGGCGGTGAACATTCAGTACTTC. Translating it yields CASSQGVGAVNIQYF.